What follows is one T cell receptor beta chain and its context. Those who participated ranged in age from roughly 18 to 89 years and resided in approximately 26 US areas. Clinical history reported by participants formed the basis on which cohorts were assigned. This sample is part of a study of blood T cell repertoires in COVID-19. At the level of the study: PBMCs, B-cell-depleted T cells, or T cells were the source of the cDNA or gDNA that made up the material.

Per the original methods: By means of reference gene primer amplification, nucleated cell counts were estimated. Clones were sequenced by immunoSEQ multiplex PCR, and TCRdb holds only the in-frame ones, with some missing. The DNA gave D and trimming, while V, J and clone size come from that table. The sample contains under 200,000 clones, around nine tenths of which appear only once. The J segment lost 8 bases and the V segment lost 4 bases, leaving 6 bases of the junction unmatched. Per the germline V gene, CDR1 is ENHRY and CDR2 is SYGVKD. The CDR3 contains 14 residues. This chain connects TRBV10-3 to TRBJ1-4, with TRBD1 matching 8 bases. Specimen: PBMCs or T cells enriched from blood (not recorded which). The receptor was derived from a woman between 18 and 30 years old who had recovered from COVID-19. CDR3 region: CAISGDRGDEKLFF. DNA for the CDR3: TGTGCCATCAGTGGAGACAGGGGAGACGAAAAACTGTTTTTT.